These 4 T cell receptor beta chains share one sample of origin, sequenced in a study of OX40 agonist ivuxolimab in advanced cancers. Profiled with immunoSEQ multiplex PCR; TCRdb holds only in-frame clones, not every one. The sample has tens of thousands of clones; more than 80% are singletons. The material was CD4+ or CD8+ T cells sorted from blood, obtained in a trial of the OX40 agonist ivuxolimab. These receptors came from an adult with an advanced solid tumor such as melanoma, head and neck, liver or kidney cancer.

This clone was seen once. The gene calls are TRBV6-1 and TRBJ2-3; 8 bases match TRBD1. CDR3 length equals 15 residues. Germline V gene lookup returns CDR1 MNHNS and CDR2 SASEGT. Trimming took 4 bases from V and 0 from J; bases not matched to a gene: 3. CDR3 nucleotide sequence: TGTGCCAGCAGTGGCTGGACAGGGAGCACAGATACGCAGTATTTT. Translation gives CASSGWTGSTDTQYF.

The chain recombines TRBV13 with TRBJ1-4; D might be TRBD1 (6 bases). The CDR3 totals 15 residues. Per germline, CDR1 PRHDT and CDR2 FYEKMQ (reference sequence). Trimming shortened V by 4 bases and J by 3 bases, and 12 bases separated the two germline ends. The CDR3 spells CASSSQDSSNEKLFF. The DNA of the CDR3 is TGTGCCAGCAGCTCCCAGGACAGTTCTAATGAAAAACTGTTTTTT.

The V call is TRBV29-1, the J call TRBJ2-3, with 9 positions matching TRBD1. This CDR3 spans 13 amino acids. Germline CDR1 and CDR2: SQVTM and ANQGSEA. The ends lost 8 bases at V and 3 bases at J; junction bases unmatched: 6. CDR3 region: CSSRTGETDTQYF. As DNA, the CDR3 is TGCAGCTCTCGGACAGGGGAGACAGATACGCAGTATTTT.

The chain recombines TRBV11-3 with TRBJ1-5; no firm D call. This CDR3 contains 15 residues. The V end was cut by 0 bases, the J end by 2 bases, with 8 bases between. Germline assignment: CDR1 SGHNT and CDR2 YENEEA. CDR3 DNA sequence: TGTGCCAGCAGCTTAGATTTCGAGGGCAATCAGCCCCAGCATTTT. This sequence encodes CASSLDFEGNQPQHF.